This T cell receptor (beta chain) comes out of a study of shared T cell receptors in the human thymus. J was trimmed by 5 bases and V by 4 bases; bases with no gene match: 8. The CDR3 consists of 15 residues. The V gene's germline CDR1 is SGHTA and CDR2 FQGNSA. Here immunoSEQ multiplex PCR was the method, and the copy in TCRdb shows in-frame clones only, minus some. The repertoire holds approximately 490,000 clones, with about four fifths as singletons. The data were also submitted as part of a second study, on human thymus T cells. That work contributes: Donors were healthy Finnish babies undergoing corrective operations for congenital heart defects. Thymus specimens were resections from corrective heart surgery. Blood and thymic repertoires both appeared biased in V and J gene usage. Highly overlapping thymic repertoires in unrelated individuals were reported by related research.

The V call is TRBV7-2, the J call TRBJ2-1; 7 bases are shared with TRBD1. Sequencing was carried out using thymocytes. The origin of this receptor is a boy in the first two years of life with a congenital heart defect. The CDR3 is CASSSPTGSHNEQFF. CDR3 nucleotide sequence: TGTGCCAGCAGCTCCCCGACAGGGTCACACAATGAGCAGTTCTTC.